The T cell receptor beta chain under discussion was sequenced for a study of blood T cells in healthy people across ages. The germline V gene has CDR1 MGHRA and CDR2 YSYEKL. The CDR3 length is 16 residues. The V and J ends lost 1 base and 0 bases respectively, with 11 bases between them. This clonotype occurred a few times. Primed by a sample-barcoded 5' primer and a J-beta primer mix, a second PCR proceeded for about 6 to 12 cycles. From the 5' RACE reads, TCRdb called clonotypes with MiXCR, one entry per CDR3 protein. The top ten hold around 8% of the sample, which has around 1.5 million distinct CDR3 sequences, roughly 45% seen once.

Material for sequencing was blood. The TCR comes from a woman aged 18-29 years in good health. The chain couples TRBV4-1 to TRBJ2-3; possible D gene TRBD1, 5 bases. The CDR3 sequence: CASSQGGGPSTDTQYF. CDR3 sequence (DNA): TGCGCCAGCAGCCAAGGGGGCGGACCCAGCACAGATACGCAGTATTTT.